One and the same sample provided the 27 T cell receptor beta chains below, sequenced in a study of T-cell memory formation after mild COVID-19. MiXCR, run by TCRdb on the 5' RACE reads, gives a single entry per CDR3 protein. This sample has approximately 100,000 distinct CDR3 sequences, with around 15% found just once. Sequencing used PBMCs or a T cell subset sorted from them (not recorded which). These receptors were collected from an adult woman who had mild COVID-19 (a few samples of this study predate the infection). Cell type and time point are not known.

The chain couples TRBV25-1 to TRBJ1-1; D possibly corresponds to TRBD1 (5 bases). Germline assignment: CDR1 MGHDK and CDR2 SYGVNS. The CDR3 contains 13 residues. Trimming cost V 3 bases and J 1 base, with 6 bases left between them. DNA for the CDR3: TGTGCCAGCAGTGATGGGGCGAACACTGAAGCTTTCTTT. Its protein product is CASSDGANTEAFF.

The chain has TRBV7-3 and TRBJ2-3, with D unresolved. The length of the CDR3 is 13 residues. Per the germline V gene, CDR1 is SGHTA and CDR2 is FQGTGA. V was pared by 5 bases and J by 6 bases, with 12 bases between. The DNA of the CDR3 is TGTGCCAGCAGCCAGGACCTAGGGGATACGCAGTATTTT. Amino acid sequence: CASSQDLGDTQYF.

This clonotype was observed a handful of times. The V and J genes are TRBV12-3 or TRBV12-4 and TRBJ2-1; D may match TRBD1 or TRBD2 (5 bases each). The CDR3 totals 17 residues. V gave up 3 bases and J gave up 6 bases, with 21 bases separating them. CDR3 protein: CASSFAAGATTGNEQFF. The CDR3 DNA is TGTGCCAGCAGTTTCGCCGCTGGGGCGACTACGGGCAATGAGCAGTTCTTC.

This chain joins TRBV7-9 and TRBJ2-2, with 8 nucleotides matching TRBD1. J was trimmed by 7 bases and V by 3 bases; bases with no gene match: 13. The CDR3 runs to 17 residues. Germline V gene lookup returns CDR1 SEHNR and CDR2 FQNEAQ (reference sequence). The CDR3 loop reads CASSFPPGRGRGGELFF. CDR3 nucleotides: TGTGCCAGCAGCTTCCCACCTGGCAGGGGGCGAGGCGGGGAGCTGTTTTTT.

This chain links TRBV7-6 with TRBJ2-3, with 11 bases lining up with TRBD2. J gave up 3 bases and V 8 bases, and 10 bases lay outside the gene matches. The CDR3 is 16 residues long. Germline V gives CDR1 SGHVS, CDR2 FNYEAQ. CDR3 nucleotide sequence: TGTGCCAGCTCCTATAGCGGGGGGGCGCGGACAGATACGCAGTATTTT. Its protein is CASSYSGGARTDTQYF.

This clonotype has a handful of counts. The V gene is TRBV2, the J gene TRBJ1-1; D not certain. Germline CDR1 SNHLY, CDR2 FYNNEI. This CDR3 is built from 12 residues. Trimming took 7 bases from V and 4 from J, leaving 10 bases between them. The CDR3 loop is CASTLLLTEAFF. The CDR3, as DNA: TGTGCCAGCACCCTCCTGCTCACTGAAGCTTTCTTT. Filled out from reference TRBV2 and TRBJ1-1, the complete variable domain reads EPEVTQTPSHQVTQMGQEVILRCVPISNHLYFYWYRQILGQKVEFLVSFYNNEISEKSEIFDDQFSVERPDGSNFTLKIRSTKLEDSAMYFCASTLLLTEAFFGQGTRLTVV.

The rearrangement joins TRBV11-2 to TRBJ2-1; D is possibly TRBD2 (6 bases). Between the trimmed V and J ends, which lost 6 bases and 0 bases, there was a span of 18 bases. Germline V gene lookup returns CDR1 SGHAT and CDR2 FQNNGV. The CDR3 length is 17 residues. Here the CDR3 reads CASSPTGGFSSYNEQFF. CDR3 nucleotide sequence: TGTGCCAGCAGTCCTACCGGAGGGTTCAGCTCCTACAATGAGCAGTTCTTC.

At least ten counts were recorded for this clonotype. The chain employs TRBV12-3 or TRBV12-4 and TRBJ2-4; D remains unclear. This CDR3 has 15 amino acids. Deletions cut 3 bases from V and 0 bases from J, with 9 bases between. The CDR3 DNA sequence: TGTGCCAGCAGTTTGTCATACGTAGCCAAAAACATTCAGTACTTC. Its protein is CASSLSYVAKNIQYF.

This chain links TRBV7-9 with TRBJ2-3; TRBD2 matches 11 bases. The CDR3 is 15 amino acids. V was clipped by 8 bases and J by 3 bases; unmatched bases: 7. Germline V lookup: CDR1 SEHNR, CDR2 FQNEAQ (reference sequence). CDR3 bases: TGTGCCAGCCGCGAGACTAGCGGGAAGACAGATACGCAGTATTTT. Amino acids: CASRETSGKTDTQYF.

The CDR3 nucleotides are TGTGCCAGCGACGAGGGCTACGAGCAGTACTTC. It yields the protein CASDEGYEQYF. The chain employs TRBV5-6 and TRBJ2-7, with D tentatively TRBD2 (5 bases). The length of the CDR3 is 11 residues. CDR1 is SGHDT and CDR2 is YYEEEE in the germline V gene. With 7 bases removed from V and 3 bases from J, the gap between germline ends came to 8 bases.

This clonotype was seen more than once but under ten times. This rearrangement joins TRBV6-2 or TRBV6-3 to TRBJ2-2, with 9 nucleotides matching TRBD1. V was pared by 6 bases and J by 7 bases, with 15 bases of the junction left unmatched. The CDR3 is made up of 17 amino acids. Per the germline V gene, CDR1 is MNHEY and CDR2 is SVGEGT. The DNA for the CDR3 is TGTGCCAGCAGCCTCCCCATGGGACAGGGTGAGGACGGGGAGCTGTTTTTT. It codes for CASSLPMGQGEDGELFF.

This clonotype appeared a few times. V and J are TRBV2 and TRBJ2-5; a weak D match, TRBD1 (5 bases). The CDR3 loop spans 15 amino acids. Trimming took off 2 bases at V and 2 bases at J, with 12 bases between the two ends. Germline CDR1 reads SNHLY; CDR2 reads FYNNEI. The CDR3 nucleotides are TGTGCCAGCAGTGAAATTACAGGCCATCAAGAGACCCAGTACTTC. Translating it yields CASSEITGHQETQYF.

The chain carries TRBV6-6 and TRBJ1-4, with 9 bases matching TRBD1. Trimming took 2 bases from V and 0 from J; bases not matched to a gene: 7. The CDR3 runs 18 residues. Germline V gene data show CDR1 as MNHNY and CDR2 as SVGAGI (reference sequence). In DNA form, the CDR3 reads TGTGCCAGCAGTTACGCACCGGGACAGGGTGCAACTAATGAAAAACTGTTTTTT. It yields the protein CASSYAPGQGATNEKLFF.

The CDR3 bases are TGTGCCAGCTCCAGGACAGCCAATTCTAACACTGAAGCTTTCTTT. It yields the protein CASSRTANSNTEAFF. The J gene is TRBJ1-1, the V gene TRBV18; tentative D call: TRBD1 (6 bases). V lost 6 bases to trimming and J lost 2 bases, with 16 bases between them. This CDR3 spans 15 amino acids. Germline assignment: CDR1 KGHSH and CDR2 LQKENI. The whole variable domain, remainder taken from reference TRBV18 and TRBJ1-1, is NAGVMQNPRHLVRRRGQEARLRCSPMKGHSHVYWYRQLPEEGLKFMVYLQKENIIDESGMPKERFSAEFPKEGPSILRIQQVVRGDSAAYFCASSRTANSNTEAFFGQGTRLTVV.

This clonotype was seen many times. The V call is TRBV12-3 or TRBV12-4, the J call TRBJ2-6; D unclear. The CDR3 consists of 15 residues. Trimming stripped 0 bases from V and 1 base from J, with 4 bases between. DNA of the CDR3: TGTGCCAGCAGTTTAGCGAATTCTGGGGCCAACGTCCTGACTTTC. This codes for CASSLANSGANVLTF.

The rearrangement links TRBV27 to TRBJ1-5; D may be TRBD1 (6 bases). The V gene lost 3 bases and the J gene lost 6 bases, with 12 bases spanning the gap. CDR3 length: 14 amino acids. Per germline, CDR1 MNHEY and CDR2 SMNVEV (reference sequence). Here the CDR3 reads CASSLGGRGQPQHF. CDR3 DNA: TGTGCCAGCAGTTTGGGGGGGCGCGGTCAGCCCCAGCATTTT.

This clonotype occurred many times. This rearrangement joins TRBV11-2 to TRBJ2-7; the D gene could be TRBD1 or TRBD2 (5 bases each). V dropped 3 bases and J dropped 4 bases, with 16 bases sitting between them. Germline CDR1 SGHAT, CDR2 FQNNGV. There are 15 residues in the CDR3. The CDR3 DNA sequence: TGTGCCAGCAGCTTCGCCCCGGGGCCACAATACGAGCAGTACTTC. It translates to CASSFAPGPQYEQYF.

This rearrangement joins TRBV3-1 to TRBJ2-1, with TRBD2 identical over 10 bases. CDR1 and CDR2 from the germline V gene are LGHDT and YNNKEL (reference sequence). V dropped 1 base and J dropped 6; count of bases not matched to a gene: 0. This CDR3 spans 14 amino acids. The DNA for the CDR3 is TGTGCCAGCAGCCAAGCTAGCGGGAGCAATGAGCAGTTCTTC. It codes for CASSQASGSNEQFF.

The gene calls are TRBV24-1 and TRBJ2-1, with TRBD2 as a possible D gene (5 bases). The CDR3 is 12 residues long. Germline V gene data show CDR1 as KGHDR and CDR2 as SFDVKD. V was trimmed by 4 bases and J by 7 bases, leaving 7 bases between them. The CDR3 region is CATSEQRNEQFF. DNA of the CDR3: TGTGCCACCAGTGAACAGCGGAATGAGCAGTTCTTC.

This clonotype was found a few times. This chain links TRBV5-1 with TRBJ1-4; 9 bases are a match to TRBD1. With 3 bases clipped from V and 2 bases from J, the junction kept 11 bases outside the gene matches. Germline loops: CDR1 SGHRS, CDR2 YFSETQ. This CDR3 comprises 18 residues. CDR3 nucleotides: TGCGCCAGCAGCTACCATACAGGGGGCGAAATTACTAATGAAAAACTGTTTTTT. Residues: CASSYHTGGEITNEKLFF.

This clonotype was detected only a few times. The chain combines TRBV7-9 with TRBJ1-4; the match to TRBD1 covers 8 bases. J lost 8 bases, V lost 1 base, and 6 bases had no gene match. Germline values: CDR1 SEHNR, CDR2 FQNEAQ (reference sequence). The CDR3 length is 15 residues. The CDR3 DNA follows: TGTGCCAGCAGCTTAGGTTACAGGGGGGGAGAAAAACTGTTTTTT. Residues: CASSLGYRGGEKLFF.

The chain is built from TRBV20-1 and TRBJ2-7, with D tentatively TRBD2 (5 bases). This CDR3 comprises 13 residues. Looked up from germline, CDR1 is DFQATT and CDR2 is SNEGSKA (reference sequence). The V end lost 0 bases, the J end lost 4 bases, and 10 bases lay between the germline ends. This CDR3 reads CSARDSGIYEQYF. CDR3 nucleotides: TGCAGTGCTAGAGATTCGGGGATATACGAGCAGTACTTC.

This clonotype has more than one count but fewer than ten. The J gene is TRBJ2-2, the V gene TRBV7-7; D may be TRBD2 (5 bases). Germline V CDR1 and CDR2: SSHAT, FNYEAQ (reference sequence). Trimming removed 0 bases from V and 4 bases from J, with 9 bases in between. The CDR3 totals 15 residues. CDR3 region: CASSLALGVTGELFF. For the CDR3, the DNA is TGTGCCAGCAGCTTAGCGCTCGGGGTCACCGGGGAGCTGTTTTTT.

This chain connects TRBV30 to TRBJ2-2; 9 bases match TRBD1. Germline V CDR1 and CDR2: GTSNPN, SVGIG (reference sequence). The CDR3 consists of 16 residues. V shed 4 bases and J 4 bases; nucleotides not matched to a gene: 10. Here the CDR3 DNA reads TGTGCCTGGACCAGTCCAGGGACAGGGTCCACCGGGGAGCTGTTTTTT. Translation gives CAWTSPGTGSTGELFF.

The chain's CDR3 is CASSYSGLRGQETQYF. CDR3 bases: TGTGCCAGCAGTTACTCGGGACTAAGGGGCCAAGAGACCCAGTACTTC. J is TRBJ2-5 and V is TRBV6-5; 7 bases are shared with TRBD2. Germline trimming cut 0 bases from V and 1 base from J; bases unmatched to any gene: 5. CDR3 length: 16 amino acids. Looked up from germline, CDR1 is MNHEY and CDR2 is SVGAGI.

The V gene is TRBV24-1, the J gene TRBJ2-2; 7 bases align to TRBD2. Per the germline V gene, CDR1 is KGHDR and CDR2 is SFDVKD. V was pared by 4 bases and J by 5 bases, with 9 bases of the junction left unmatched. The CDR3 runs to 16 residues. The CDR3 region has the DNA TGTGCCACCAGTGACCAACAGCGGGATTTTACCGGGGAGCTGTTTTTT. This translates into CATSDQQRDFTGELFF.

This chain links TRBV7-6 with TRBJ2-1; TRBD2 matches 8 bases. The CDR3 is made up of 15 amino acids. Germline V gene lookup returns CDR1 SGHVS and CDR2 FNYEAQ. V was pared by 5 bases and J by 2 bases, with 5 bases of the junction left unmatched. CDR3 amino acids: CASSQFSGTYNEQFF. The DNA of the CDR3 is TGTGCCAGCAGCCAATTTAGCGGGACCTACAATGAGCAGTTCTTC.